This T cell receptor (beta chain) was obtained from a study of cytomegalovirus exposure and HLA in healthy donors. Points on this clone: Its target is not known.

Use of 60 Vbeta and 13 Jbeta primers characterized the PCR. Authors' processing steps: Tens of millions of unique TCR beta chains, some 9.9 million shared, were counted in a later analysis. The assay was immunoSEQ multiplex PCR, and TCRdb's table has in-frame clones only and misses some. V and J calls and clone size come straight from that table; D and trimming were deduced from the DNA. The data contain 180,000 or so clones, more than 80% of them singletons. Study conclusions and caveats: The study assumed roughly uniform donor sequencing depth for presence/absence analyses.

The germline gives CDR1 SGHDT, CDR2 YYEEEE. This CDR3 region has 16 residues. The J segment lost 3 bases and the V segment lost 2 bases, leaving 11 bases of the junction unmatched. The sequenced sample consisted of PBMCs. V is TRBV5-6 and J is TRBJ2-7, with TRBD1 identical over 7 bases. This TCR derives from a woman aged 18 to 35 in good health and CMV-seronegative. The CDR3 coding sequence is TGTGCCAGCAGCTTAGGAAGCAGGGGGTATAGCTACGAGCAGTACTTC. Amino acid sequence: CASSLGSRGYSYEQYF.